The 17 T cell receptor beta chains presented below share a single source sample, sequenced in a study of identical twins. TCRdb redid the calling of the 5' RACE reads with MiXCR, one entry per CDR3 protein. Among some 730,000 distinct CDR3 sequences listed, about 20% were seen once. These data were also reused for a study on T cells expressing NK-cell markers.

The sample was PBMCs. These receptors originate from a woman aged 18 to 35 in good health.

The chain couples TRBV7-3 to TRBJ1-1, with D unclear. This CDR3 comprises 14 residues. CDR1 and CDR2 (germline): SGHTA, FQGTGA. V was trimmed by 3 bases and J by 5 bases, leaving 13 bases between them. The CDR3 region has the DNA TGTGCCAGCAGCTTGGGAGGAGAGTCGACTGAAGCTTTCTTT. Encoded protein: CASSLGGESTEAFF.

The chain combines TRBV6-2 or TRBV6-3 with TRBJ2-5; D gene uncertain. The V end was cut by 9 bases, the J end by 5 bases, with 16 bases between. The CDR3 totals 13 residues. Germline V CDR1 and CDR2: MNHEY, SVGEGT. The CDR3 DNA reads as TGTGCCAGGACCCCAAGGCCGCGGGAGACCCAGTACTTC. Its protein is CARTPRPRETQYF.

This clonotype was observed a few times. The rearrangement links TRBV10-3 to TRBJ1-4; D possibly corresponds to TRBD1 (6 bases). Per germline, CDR1 ENHRY and CDR2 SYGVKD. Trimming removed 4 bases at V and 0 bases at J, with 12 bases between. The CDR3 length is 16 residues. The CDR3 loop is CAISGGQYATNEKLFF. The CDR3 region has the DNA TGTGCCATCAGTGGCGGACAGTATGCAACTAATGAAAAACTGTTTTTT.

This chain connects TRBV7-2 to TRBJ2-7, with a weak D call TRBD2 (6 bases). The V end lost 1 base, the J end lost 2 bases, and 15 bases lay between the germline ends. Germline-derived CDR1 and CDR2 are SGHTA and FQGNSA. This CDR3 spans 16 amino acids. Here the CDR3 reads CASSLVSSGLTYEQYF. Here the CDR3 DNA reads TGTGCCAGCAGCTTAGTCTCCAGCGGGCTAACCTACGAGCAGTACTTC.

This chain links TRBV7-2 with TRBJ2-1; D not resolved. Germline CDR1 reads SGHTA; CDR2 reads FQGNSA. This CDR3 is 14 amino acids long. Between the trimmed V and J ends, which lost 5 bases and 8 bases, there was a span of 16 bases. CDR3 sequence: CASSRGAWSHEQFF. The CDR3 DNA follows: TGTGCCAGCAGCCGCGGCGCCTGGTCCCATGAGCAGTTCTTC.

The chain joins TRBV5-1 to TRBJ2-5; TRBD2 aligns across 13 bases. The junction had 4 bases not matched to a gene; V was cut back by 1 base and J by 7 bases. This CDR3 region has 15 residues. Per germline, CDR1 SGHRS and CDR2 YFSETQ. This chain's CDR3 is CASSLRTSGGGTQYF. The CDR3 coding sequence is TGCGCCAGCAGCTTGAGGACTAGCGGGGGTGGGACCCAGTACTTC.

The V call is TRBV5-1, the J call TRBJ2-3; D is unclear. V was trimmed by 3 bases and J by 2 bases, leaving 10 bases between them. Germline-derived CDR1 and CDR2 are SGHRS and YFSETQ. CDR3 size: 14 residues. CDR3 DNA: TGCGCCAGCAGCTCAATCACTGTCACAGATACGCAGTATTTT. This translates into CASSSITVTDTQYF.

This clonotype appeared a few times. The V call is TRBV20-1, the J call TRBJ2-2; TRBD2 might be the D (6 bases). The V and J ends lost 4 bases and 6 bases respectively, with 15 bases between them. This CDR3 has 14 amino acids. Germline CDR1 DFQATT, CDR2 SNEGSKA (reference sequence). CDR3 in amino acids: CSANRDFPPGELFF. The CDR3 DNA reads as TGCAGTGCTAACCGGGACTTCCCCCCCGGGGAGCTGTTTTTT.

This chain uses TRBV20-1 with TRBJ1-2; the D is unclear. The CDR3 is made up of 11 amino acids. Germline V gene lookup returns CDR1 DFQATT and CDR2 SNEGSKA (reference sequence). The CDR3 bases are TGCAGCATAGACAAGGGCTATGGCTACACCTTC. Amino acids: CSIDKGYGYTF.

The V gene is TRBV5-1, the J gene TRBJ2-4; D might be TRBD2 (6 bases). V was pared by 5 bases and J by 7 bases, with 16 bases between. This CDR3 spans 14 amino acids. Germline lookup yields CDR1 SGHRS and CDR2 YFSETQ. The CDR3 bases are TGCGCCAGCAGTGGAGGGCGAAACGGGAACATTCAGTACTTC. Encoded protein: CASSGGRNGNIQYF.

The DNA of the CDR3 is TGTGCCAGCAGCAAGCGCGTCAGAGCGGAGACCACAGATACGCAGTATTTT. Protein: CASSKRVRAETTDTQYF. This rearrangement joins TRBV6-1 to TRBJ2-3; a weak D match, TRBD2 (5 bases). This CDR3 spans 17 amino acids. Trimming took off 6 bases at V and 2 bases at J, with 21 bases between the two ends. Germline V gives CDR1 MNHNS, CDR2 SASEGT.

This clonotype was found a few times. This rearrangement joins TRBV10-3 to TRBJ2-1, with no clear D. The CDR3 runs 13 residues. The germline V and J ends were trimmed by 2 bases and 4 bases, with 6 bases remaining between them. CDR1 and CDR2 (germline): ENHRY, SYGVKD. As DNA, the CDR3 is TGTGCCATCAGTGAGGTGGGGTACAATGAGCAGTTCTTC. Residues: CAISEVGYNEQFF.

This clonotype was picked up a small number of times. The V and J genes are TRBV7-2 and TRBJ1-1, with D unclear. The germline V and J ends were trimmed by 4 bases and 0 bases, with 9 bases remaining between them. The CDR3 runs 14 residues. Germline CDR1 reads SGHTA; CDR2 reads FQGNSA. CDR3 DNA sequence: TGTGCCAGCAGCTCATTGCAACTGAACACTGAAGCTTTCTTT. Its protein is CASSSLQLNTEAFF.

In this sample, this clonotype turned up a few times. The genes are TRBV12-3 or TRBV12-4 and TRBJ2-7; D uncertain. With 6 bases removed from V and 1 base from J, the gap between germline ends came to 10 bases. The CDR3 sequence is 13 residues long. The CDR3, as DNA: TGTGCCAGCAGCACTTCGACATCCTACGAGCAGTACTTC. This encodes CASSTSTSYEQYF.

This clonotype was observed a few times. The chain recombines TRBV5-5 with TRBJ2-1; D unclear. Germline values: CDR1 SGHKS, CDR2 YYEKEE (reference sequence). V was trimmed by 0 bases and J by 2 bases, leaving 15 bases between them. The length of the CDR3 is 17 residues. The CDR3 loop is CASSLGFFVAPYNEQFF. The CDR3 DNA reads as TGTGCCAGCAGCTTGGGATTCTTCGTGGCACCCTACAATGAGCAGTTCTTC. Together with reference TRBV5-5 and TRBJ2-1, the CDR3 gives the full variable domain: DAGVTQSPTHLIKTRGQQVTLRCSPISGHKSVSWYQQVLGQGPQFIFQYYEKEERGRGNFPDRFSARQFPNYSSELNVNALLLGDSALYLCASSLGFFVAPYNEQFFGPGTRLTVL.

Only a few counts were recorded for this clonotype. This sequence joins TRBV5-1 and TRBJ2-7; D not resolved. CDR1 and CDR2 (germline): SGHRS, YFSETQ. The CDR3 contains 14 residues. V was clipped by 0 bases and J by 3 bases, with 10 bases between them. The CDR3 region is CASSLGLMSYEQYF. In nucleotides, the CDR3 is TGCGCCAGCAGCTTGGGACTCATGAGCTACGAGCAGTACTTC.

This clonotype was observed many times. The rearrangement uses TRBV6-2 or TRBV6-3 and TRBJ1-5; D not certain. This CDR3 region has 15 residues. The V and J ends lost 4 bases and 0 bases respectively, with 10 bases between them. Germline CDR1 is MNHEY and CDR2 is SVGEGT. The CDR3 reads CASSSDRYSNQPQHF. CDR3 DNA sequence: TGTGCCAGCAGTTCTGACCGCTATAGCAATCAGCCCCAGCATTTT.